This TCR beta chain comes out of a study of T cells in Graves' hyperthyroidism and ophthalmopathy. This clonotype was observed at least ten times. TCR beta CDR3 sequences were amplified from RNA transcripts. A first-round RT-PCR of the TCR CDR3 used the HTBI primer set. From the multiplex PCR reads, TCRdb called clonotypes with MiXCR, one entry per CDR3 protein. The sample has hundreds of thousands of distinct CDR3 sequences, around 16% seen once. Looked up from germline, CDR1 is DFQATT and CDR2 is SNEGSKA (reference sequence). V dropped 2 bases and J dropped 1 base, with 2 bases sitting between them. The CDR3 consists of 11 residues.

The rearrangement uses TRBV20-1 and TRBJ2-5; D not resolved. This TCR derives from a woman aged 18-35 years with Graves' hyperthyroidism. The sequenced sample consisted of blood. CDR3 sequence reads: CSARPQETQYF. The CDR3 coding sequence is TGCAGTGCTAGACCCCAAGAGACCCAGTACTTC.